This TCR beta chain was recorded in a study of spatial heterogeneity in lung cancer. Study-level information: Sequencing consistently turned up more beta-chain sequences than alpha-chain sequences. Combinations of a unique TCR and a UMI were tallied in raw reads, and on average each appeared more than ten times.

This clonotype was picked up a small number of times. One entry per CDR3 protein results from TCRdb running MiXCR on the 5' RACE reads. Counted here are around 2,500 distinct CDR3 sequences, around 14% occurring once; the ten biggest clones make up around a fifth. As to time point: sample taken at primary tumor resection. The cohort: approximately 66 early-stage, untreated non-small cell lung cancer patients. Whole RNA, isolated from tumor, nontumor lung or frozen PBMC, was sequenced without prior sorting. Sequencing was performed on normal lung tissue next to the tumor, taken at surgery. This receptor was identified in a female donor with early-stage non-small cell lung cancer.

CDR3 sequence: CASSGFEGRSYNEQFF. DNA of the CDR3: TGTGCCAGCAGCGGGTTTGAGGGCAGATCCTACAATGAGCAGTTCTTC. V gene TRBV7-9 combines with J gene TRBJ2-1, with a possible D match to TRBD2 (5 bases). Germline V gene sequence: CDR1 SEHNR, CDR2 FQNEAQ (reference sequence). Trimming took 5 bases from V and 1 from J, leaving 15 bases between them. This CDR3 comprises 16 residues.